This T cell receptor (beta chain) came from a study of identical twins. General study findings and limits: Low generation probability was overrepresented in out-of-frame alpha sequences shared by twins. Zero-insertion analyses were open to partial confounding by invariant MAIT and iNKT cells.

The junction had 9 bases not matched to a gene; V was cut back by 6 bases and J by 2 bases. Germline V gene lookup returns CDR1 WNHNN and CDR2 SYGVQD (reference sequence). The CDR3 covers 16 residues. In regard to this clonotype: What it binds is unknown.

TCRdb recomputed calls from the 5' RACE reads with MiXCR, one row per CDR3 protein. The profile shows some 730,000 distinct CDR3 sequences, roughly 18% of them singletons. This same sample was also taken into another study, of T cells expressing NK-cell markers.

The chain combines TRBV10-1 with TRBJ2-1; 8 bases agree with TRBD2. Sequencing was performed on PBMCs. This receptor was obtained from a woman under 30 in good health. The CDR3 DNA follows: TGCGCCAGCAGCACCACTAGCGGACCTCCCTACAATGAGCAGTTCTTC. Protein sequence: CASSTTSGPPYNEQFF.